The 20 T cell receptor beta chains below were found in one sample sequenced in a study of blood T cell repertoires in COVID-19. Assay: immunoSEQ multiplex PCR; the TCRdb copy retains only in-frame clones and omits some. The repertoire holds 210,000 or so clones, with 88% as singletons. Sequenced material: peripheral blood. The receptors were gathered from a woman in her thirties or forties who had recovered from COVID-19.

The V and J genes are TRBV5-1 and TRBJ2-2, with TRBD1 as a possible D gene (7 bases). From germline, CDR1 is SGHRS and CDR2 YFSETQ. The CDR3 loop spans 17 amino acids. Trimming stripped 1 base from V and 1 base from J, with 14 bases between. The CDR3 region has the DNA TGCGCCAGCAGCTTGTTGGCCCAGGGGGGGAACACCGGGGAGCTGTTTTTT. It specifies CASSLLAQGGNTGELFF. The full variable domain, rest sourced from reference TRBV5-1 and TRBJ2-2, is KAGVTQTPRYLIKTRGQQVTLSCSPISGHRSVSWYQQTPGQGLQFLFEYFSETQRNKGNFPGRFSGRQFSNSRSEMNVSTLELGDSALYLCASSLLAQGGNTGELFFGEGSRLTVL.

The rearrangement links TRBV5-4 to TRBJ1-2; 9 nucleotides align to TRBD1. The germline CDR1 and CDR2 sequences are SGHNT and YYREEE (reference sequence). This CDR3 spans 13 amino acids. Germline trimming cut 0 bases from V and 10 bases from J; bases unmatched to any gene: 4. The CDR3 is CASSLAGTGPYTF. The CDR3 DNA reads as TGTGCCAGCAGCTTGGCTGGGACAGGGCCCTACACCTTC.

V usage is TRBV7-9 and J usage is TRBJ2-3, with a possible D match to TRBD1 (6 bases). V lost 5 bases and J 2 bases, leaving 11 bases between the germline ends. The CDR3 consists of 14 residues. CDR1 is SEHNR and CDR2 is FQNEAQ in the germline V gene (reference sequence). The CDR3 DNA reads as TGTGCCAGCAGCCGTGGACAGAACACAGATACGCAGTATTTT. Its translation is CASSRGQNTDTQYF.

The rearrangement joins TRBV6-5 to TRBJ2-7; 9 positions agree with TRBD1. V lost 6 bases, J lost 9 bases, and 12 bases stayed unmatched. The CDR3 extends over 14 amino acids. CDR1 is MNHEY, CDR2 SVGAGI, per germline. Written as DNA, the CDR3 is TGTGCCAGCAGGGGACAGGGATCGAGGCGAGGGCAGTACTTC. Translation: CASRGQGSRRGQYF.

The chain recombines TRBV19 with TRBJ2-1, with unresolved D. The CDR3 is 15 residues long. The germline V and J ends were trimmed by 5 bases and 5 bases, with 16 bases remaining between them. Germline CDR1 reads LNHDA; CDR2 reads SQIVND (reference sequence). The CDR3 protein is CASSASELDHNEQFF. The DNA for the CDR3 is TGTGCCAGTAGTGCCTCGGAGCTGGATCACAATGAGCAGTTCTTC.

The chain recombines TRBV5-5 with TRBJ2-3; the D is unclear. There are 13 residues in the CDR3. From germline, CDR1 is SGHKS and CDR2 YYEKEE (reference sequence). V was clipped by 6 bases and J by 4 bases, with 12 bases between them. For the CDR3, the DNA is TGTGCCAGCAAAAGACTCGATTCAGATACGCAGTATTTT. Protein: CASKRLDSDTQYF.

V is TRBV28 and J is TRBJ2-3, with no clear D. Germline V gives CDR1 MDHEN, CDR2 SYDVKM. The CDR3 has 12 amino acids. V was cut by 4 bases and J by 3 bases, with 5 bases left in between. The CDR3 region has the DNA TGTGCCAGCAGTTCGGAGACAGATACGCAGTATTTT. Encoded protein: CASSSETDTQYF.

The V and J genes are TRBV19 and TRBJ1-2; 7 bases line up with TRBD1. The germline gives CDR1 LNHDA, CDR2 SQIVND (reference sequence). The CDR3 totals 18 residues. The V segment lost 2 bases and the J segment 2 bases; nucleotides outside the gene matches: 14. Here the CDR3 reads CASSIQGGDSFSNYGYTF. The CDR3 coding sequence is TGTGCCAGTAGTATACAAGGGGGCGACTCTTTTTCGAACTATGGCTACACCTTC. The full variable domain, its missing parts supplied by reference TRBV19 and TRBJ1-2, is DGGITQSPKYLFRKEGQNVTLSCEQNLNHDAMYWYRQDPGQGLRLIYYSQIVNDFQKGDIAEGYSVSREKKESFPLTVTSAQKNPTAFYLCASSIQGGDSFSNYGYTFGSGTRLTVV.

The chain carries TRBV28 and TRBJ1-5, with D unclear. The V end was cut by 6 bases, the J end by 0 bases, with 15 bases between. CDR1 and CDR2 from the germline V gene are MDHEN and SYDVKM. The CDR3 runs to 16 residues. DNA for the CDR3: TGTGCCAGCAGCGGCGGACGCGACTATAGCAATCAGCCCCAGCATTTT. This encodes CASSGGRDYSNQPQHF.

CDR3 amino acids: CASSYSGTGKEKLFF. The CDR3 region has the DNA TGTGCCAGCAGTTATTCCGGGACAGGGAAAGAAAAACTGTTTTTT. The rearrangement joins TRBV28 to TRBJ1-4; 9 bases are a match to TRBD1. The CDR3 contains 15 residues. Germline-derived CDR1 and CDR2 are MDHEN and SYDVKM. J was trimmed by 8 bases and V by 4 bases; bases with no gene match: 8.

The chain carries TRBV7-3 and TRBJ2-3, with a tentative D call TRBD2 (5 bases). The germline gives CDR1 SGHTA, CDR2 FQGTGA. This CDR3 comprises 14 residues. The V and J ends lost 3 bases and 1 base respectively, with 8 bases between them. The CDR3 DNA reads as TGTGCCAGCAGCTTCGGGGTTGGCACAGATACGCAGTATTTT. Its protein is CASSFGVGTDTQYF.

The chain links TRBV5-5 to TRBJ1-3; no clear D gene. This CDR3 contains 15 residues. Germline loops: CDR1 SGHKS, CDR2 YYEKEE (reference sequence). V shed 2 bases and J shed 3 bases, with 12 bases lying between them. This chain's CDR3 is CASSLEHSNGNTIYF. In DNA, the CDR3 is TGTGCCAGCAGCTTAGAGCACTCGAATGGAAACACCATATATTTT.

This clone occurred a few times. V usage is TRBV16 and J usage is TRBJ2-7; TRBD1 is a possible D gene (7 bases). V was pared by 0 bases and J by 8 bases, with 17 bases between. CDR3 length equals 15 residues. CDR1 is KGHSY and CDR2 is FQNENV in the germline V gene. The CDR3 DNA reads as TGTGCCAGCAGCCAATCGCCCAGGGGGGCTATCCAGCAGTACTTC. This gives the protein CASSQSPRGAIQQYF. The complete variable domain, with remaining parts taken from reference TRBV16 and TRBJ2-7, reads GEEVAQTPKHLVRGEGQKAKLYCAPIKGHSYVFWYQQVLKNEFKFLISFQNENVFDETGMPKERFSAKCLPNSPCSLEIQATKLEDSAVYFCASSQSPRGAIQQYFGPGTRLTVT.

The chain links TRBV7-6 to TRBJ2-1; TRBD2 matches at 9 bases. The CDR3 contains 15 residues. Germline trimming cut 3 bases from V and 5 bases from J; bases unmatched to any gene: 5. Germline V gene data show CDR1 as SGHVS and CDR2 as FNYEAQ. The CDR3 spells CASSLGAGGNNEQFF. In DNA form, the CDR3 reads TGTGCCAGCAGCTTGGGCGCGGGAGGGAACAATGAGCAGTTCTTC. The variable domain in full, completed from reference TRBV7-6 and TRBJ2-1, reads GAGVSQSPRYKVTKRGQDVALRCDPISGHVSLYWYRQALGQGPEFLTYFNYEAQQDKSGLPNDRFSAERPEGSISTLTIQRTEQRDSAMYRCASSLGAGGNNEQFFGPGTRLTVL.

J is TRBJ1-2 and V is TRBV6-2 or TRBV6-3; 9 bases line up with TRBD1. The length of the CDR3 is 14 residues. Trimming at V came to 5 bases and at J to 5 bases, leaving 6 bases not matched to a gene. Germline CDR1 is MNHEY and CDR2 is SVGEGT. The CDR3 sequence: CASSLSTGGYGYTF. The CDR3, as DNA: TGTGCCAGCAGTCTTTCGACAGGGGGATATGGCTACACCTTC.

This clone was picked up a small number of times. The V call is TRBV28, the J call TRBJ1-5; TRBD1 agrees at 8 bases. Trimming took 7 bases from V and 5 from J; bases not matched to a gene: 13. The length of the CDR3 is 16 residues. The germline V gene has CDR1 MDHEN and CDR2 SYDVKM. DNA of the CDR3: TGTGCCAGCAAGAGACAAACGGGCAGGGGGCATCAGCCCCAGCATTTT. Amino acid sequence: CASKRQTGRGHQPQHF.

V and J are TRBV7-8 and TRBJ2-5, with 8 bases matching TRBD1. In germline, CDR1 is SGHVS, CDR2 FQNEAQ. V trimming: 7 bases; J trimming: 2 bases; junction bases outside the gene matches: 9. The CDR3 loop spans 15 amino acids. The CDR3 loop is CASNSRQGIQETQYF. The CDR3 nucleotides read TGTGCCAGCAACTCGAGACAGGGGATACAAGAGACCCAGTACTTC.

This chain joins TRBV29-1 and TRBJ2-2, with D perhaps TRBD2 (7 bases). The CDR3 has 17 amino acids. The V gene's germline CDR1 is SQVTM and CDR2 ANQGSEA. Trimming pared 0 bases from V and 3 bases from J, leaving 17 bases between. The DNA for the CDR3 is TGCAGCGTTGAAGACCCATCGCGCGGGGGCGACACCGGGGAGCTGTTTTTT. This encodes CSVEDPSRGGDTGELFF.

J is TRBJ1-4 and V is TRBV9, with TRBD1 as a possible D gene (6 bases). The CDR3 sequence is 19 residues long. V was cut by 0 bases and J by 7 bases, with 25 bases left in between. CDR1 is SGDLS and CDR2 is YYNGEE in the germline V gene. The CDR3 reads CASSVGGGGASGHREKLFF. In nucleotides, the CDR3 is TGTGCCAGCAGCGTAGGCGGTGGGGGGGCATCGGGTCATCGTGAAAAACTGTTTTTT.

The chain employs TRBV9 and TRBJ2-5; 12 bases are a match to TRBD2. The CDR3 is made up of 16 amino acids. Germline V gives CDR1 SGDLS, CDR2 YYNGEE. Trimming removed 4 bases from V and 0 bases from J; junction bases left unmatched: 4. CDR3 protein: CASSLGTSGHQETQYF. The CDR3 nucleotides are TGTGCCAGCAGCCTGGGGACTAGCGGGCACCAAGAGACCCAGTACTTC.